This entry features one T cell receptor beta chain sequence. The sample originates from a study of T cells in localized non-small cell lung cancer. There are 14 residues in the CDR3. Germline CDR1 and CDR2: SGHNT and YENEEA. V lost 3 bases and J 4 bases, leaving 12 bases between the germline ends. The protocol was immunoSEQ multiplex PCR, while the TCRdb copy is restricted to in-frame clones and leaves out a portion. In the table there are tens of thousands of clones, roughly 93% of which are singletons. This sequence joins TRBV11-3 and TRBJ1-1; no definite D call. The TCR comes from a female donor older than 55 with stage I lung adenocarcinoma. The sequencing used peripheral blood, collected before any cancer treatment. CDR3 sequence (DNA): TGTGCCAGCAGCTTGGGTAGGACGGGCACTGAAGCTTTCTTT. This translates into CASSLGRTGTEAFF.